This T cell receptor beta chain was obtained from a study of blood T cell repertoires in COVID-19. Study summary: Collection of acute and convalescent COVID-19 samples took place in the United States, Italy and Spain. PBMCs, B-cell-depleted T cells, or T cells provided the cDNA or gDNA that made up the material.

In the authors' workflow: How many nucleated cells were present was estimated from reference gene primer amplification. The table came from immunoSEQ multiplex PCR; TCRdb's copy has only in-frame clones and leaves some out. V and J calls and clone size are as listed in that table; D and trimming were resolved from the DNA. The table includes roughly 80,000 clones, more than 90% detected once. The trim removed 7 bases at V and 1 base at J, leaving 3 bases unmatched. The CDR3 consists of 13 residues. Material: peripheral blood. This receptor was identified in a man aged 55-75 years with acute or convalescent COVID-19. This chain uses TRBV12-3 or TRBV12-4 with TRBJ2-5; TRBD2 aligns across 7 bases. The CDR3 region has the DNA TGTGCCAGCAAACTAGCGCTCCAAGAGACCCAGTACTTC. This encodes CASKLALQETQYF.